This TCR beta chain stems from a study of Graves' ophthalmopathy and Graves' hyperthyroidism. Study at large: At the time of initial diagnosis and before any treatment, peripheral blood was collected. Study findings and constraints: Ophthalmopathy progression prediction by the model yielded a sensitivity of about 69% and a specificity of under 85%.

RNA served as the template for amplifying TCR beta CDR3 regions. First-round RT-PCR relied on HTBI primers, and a second-round multiplex PCR came next. TCRdb itself ran the multiplex PCR reads through MiXCR, one entry per CDR3 protein. In the table there are about 370,000 distinct CDR3 sequences, 15% to 20% of which are singletons. As regards this clonotype: The antigen is undetermined.

Trimming pared 8 bases from V and 3 bases from J, leaving 14 bases between. This CDR3 has 15 amino acids. Germline V gives CDR1 LNHNV, CDR2 YYDKDF (reference sequence). V gene TRBV15 combines with J gene TRBJ1-6, with unresolved D. Material for sequencing was peripheral blood. The origin of this receptor is an adult woman with stable Graves' hyperthyroidism. The CDR3 region has the DNA TGTGCCACCGCAACCGGGCTGATCTATAATTCACCCCTCCACTTT. Translating gives CATATGLIYNSPLHF.